This T cell receptor beta chain comes out of a study of a mutant IDH1 vaccine in newly diagnosed glioma. Across the whole study: The treated group averaged 40.4 years old and was about 60% male, 37.5% female. Study results and caveats: There seemed to be no relation between pseudoprogression and changes in top peripheral T cell clonotypes.

The table came from immunoSEQ multiplex PCR; TCRdb's copy has only in-frame clones and leaves some out. This table holds about 59,000 clones, around 92% found once. In the case of this clone: Its specificity is unknown.

The germline gives CDR1 SGHDT, CDR2 YYEEEE. The CDR3 is 16 residues long. V lost 1 base and J 5 bases, leaving 16 bases between the germline ends. Time point reported: baseline, week 1 (first vaccination visit). Treatment described: pre-vaccination baseline after standard-of-care therapy. Donors' newly diagnosed IDH1-mutant WHO grade 3 or 4 astrocytomas lacked nuclear ATRX. The source material was PBMCs, sampled from a glioma patient treated with radiotherapy, temozolomide or both. The chain uses TRBV5-6 and TRBJ2-1; a possible D gene is TRBD2 (6 bases). The sequence was obtained from a man aged 45-60 years with glioma. The CDR3 spells CASSLRGLRIDNEQFF. As DNA, the CDR3 is TGTGCCAGCAGCTTGCGGGGACTCAGGATCGACAATGAGCAGTTCTTC. Full variable domain (missing parts from reference TRBV5-6 and TRBJ2-1): DAGVTQSPTHLIKTRGQQVTLRCSPKSGHDTVSWYQQALGQGPQFIFQYYEEEERQRGNFPDRFSGHQFPNYSSELNVNALLLGDSALYLCASSLRGLRIDNEQFFGPGTRLTVL.